The source of this T cell receptor beta chain is a study of shared clonotypes between healthy human individuals. Overall study: A couple of women and three men aged 18 to 49 served as donors.

CD45RO negativity and positive selection for CCR7 defined naive CD8 cells, a population that excluded terminally differentiated effector memory CD45RA+ cells. Donors included only healthy HIV-negative adults lacking recent acute infections or vaccinations. As to this clone: Its antigen is undetermined.

Here immunoSEQ multiplex PCR was the method, and the copy in TCRdb shows in-frame clones only, minus some. The table lists under 2,000,000 clones, about 95% of them singletons, with around 1% in the top ten. The CDR3 has 12 residues. V lost 7 bases and J lost 6, with 12 bases in between. Germline lookup yields CDR1 ENHRY and CDR2 SYGVKD. Overall study results and limits: Naive CD4 clonotypes overlapped across a few donors at around 4.8%.

The chain employs TRBV10-3 and TRBJ2-5; D unresolved. The sample was naive CD8+ T cells sorted from blood. This sequence was found in a man aged 18-30 years in good health. As DNA, the CDR3 is TGTGCCATCACGGCTGACGGACAGACCCAGTACTTC. Its protein product is CAITADGQTQYF.